This is a list of T cell receptor beta chains from one sample in a study of human T cells and chemical hapten exposure. Each CDR3 protein is one row after TCRdb ran MiXCR on the RACE reads. The table records some 340,000 distinct CDR3 sequences, around 7% of them present only once. The sample in question was whole blood, obtained in connection with sensitization to the hapten diphenylcyclopropenone (DPC). These receptors were obtained from a woman aged 18-29 years with alopecia areata. Some clones in this sample may be carry-over from other donors' samples. Each CDR3 is given with its conserved first and last residue. Fields, in order: clone size, J gene, V gene, D gene, CDR3 protein, CDR3 DNA. D genes are given only for firm matches. Clone size is not always given. Where it is, it says once, few, many or a class for expanded clones.

few TRBJ2-3 TRBV24-1 TRBD2 CATSDFGAGDTDTQYF TGTGCCACCAGTGATTTCGGAGCGGGGGACACAGATACGCAGTATTTT
many TRBJ2-4 TRBV29-1 . CSVDVGSKNIQYF TGCAGCGTTGACGTTGGCTCCAAAAACATTCAGTACTTC
few TRBJ2-3 TRBV20-1 TRBD2 CSARDRTSEDTQYF TGCAGTGCTAGAGATCGGACTAGCGAGGATACGCAGTATTTT
. TRBJ2-3 TRBV24-1 . CATSGAPGHGSDTQYF TGTGCCACCAGTGGGGCCCCGGGACACGGATCAGATACGCAGTATTTT
few TRBJ2-1 TRBV7-2 . CASSLLVIAGGVSYNEQFF TGTGCCAGCAGCTTATTGGTAATCGCCGGGGGTGTGTCTTACAATGAGCAGTTCTTC
many TRBJ2-7 TRBV6-5 . CASSYRGTYEQYF TGTGCCAGCAGTTACCGGGGGACCTACGAGCAGTACTTC
many TRBJ2-1 TRBV7-2 . CASSLVGNNEQFF TGTGCCAGCAGCTTAGTAGGTAACAATGAGCAGTTCTTC
. TRBJ1-2 TRBV12-3/TRBV12-4 . CASSPAVYGYGYTF TGTGCCAGCAGCCCCGCTGTATACGGCTATGGCTACACCTTC
few TRBJ2-2 TRBV10-3 . CAISDLAGGAGELFF TGTGCCATCAGTGATTTGGCCGGGGGTGCCGGGGAGCTGTTTTTT
many TRBJ2-1 TRBV7-2 . CASRAGPNNEQFF TGTGCCAGCAGGGCGGGGCCCAACAATGAGCAGTTCTTC
. TRBJ2-5 TRBV12-3/TRBV12-4 TRBD2 CASSRGLAGIQETQYF TGTGCCAGCAGTAGAGGACTAGCGGGGATTCAAGAGACCCAGTACTTC
few TRBJ1-5 TRBV20-1 . CSARGPGGPQHF TGCAGTGCTAGAGGCCCCGGGGGACCCCAGCATTTT
. TRBJ2-3 TRBV20-1 . CSAGLRGTDTQYF TGCAGTGCTGGGCTACGGGGTACAGATACGCAGTATTTT
few TRBJ1-2 TRBV6-1 . CASSFRDGEGHTF TGTGCCAGCAGTTTCCGGGACGGCGAGGGTCACACCTTC
. TRBJ2-3 TRBV20-1 . CSARVTGFLTDTQYF TGCAGTGCTAGAGTTACAGGGTTCCTCACAGATACGCAGTATTTT
many TRBJ2-3 TRBV9 . CASGSSTDTQYF TGTGCCAGCGGGTCCTCCACAGATACGCAGTATTTT
. TRBJ1-4 TRBV12-3/TRBV12-4 . CASSFRDLVDVTANEKLFF TGTGCCAGCAGCTTTAGGGACTTGGTGGATGTAACGGCTAATGAAAAACTGTTTTTT
. TRBJ2-3 TRBV29-1 . CSAVPAAWTVKRTDTQYF TGCAGCGCTGTGCCCGCGGCTTGGACAGTTAAACGCACAGATACGCAGTATTTT
few TRBJ1-1 TRBV9 . CASSVGVWGRNTEAFF TGTGCCAGCAGCGTAGGGGTTTGGGGTAGGAACACTGAAGCTTTCTTT
once TRBJ2-3 TRBV29-1 . CSVEIGEDTQYF TGCAGCGTTGAAATTGGGGAAGATACGCAGTATTTT
few TRBJ1-5 TRBV12-3/TRBV12-4 . CASRPTRGKADQPQHF TGTGCCAGCAGGCCAACCAGGGGTAAAGCGGATCAGCCCCAGCATTTT
. TRBJ1-1 TRBV28 TRBD1 CASSLSPDRGRTEAFF TGTGCCAGCAGTTTATCTCCGGACAGGGGAAGGACTGAAGCTTTCTTT
few TRBJ2-7 TRBV13 . CASSSLRFPSSYEQYF TGTGCCAGCAGCTCCCTTCGGTTTCCAAGCTCCTACGAGCAGTACTTC
many TRBJ2-2 TRBV29-1 . CSGRDSGELFF TGCAGCGGCAGGGATTCCGGGGAGCTGTTTTTT
. TRBJ2-5 TRBV6-2/TRBV6-3 TRBD2 CASSYPLRTGGPGETQYF TGTGCCAGCAGTTACCCGCTGCGTACGGGGGGGCCGGGAGAGACCCAGTACTTC
. TRBJ1-2 TRBV29-1 . CSVFDTGGYTF TGCAGCGTTTTTGACACCGGTGGCTACACCTTC
few TRBJ2-2 TRBV5-5 . CASSLKDTGELFF TGTGCCAGCAGCTTGAAGGACACCGGGGAGCTGTTTTTT
few TRBJ1-1 TRBV28 . CASRTLSEAFF TGTGCCAGCAGGACCCTTTCGGAAGCTTTCTTT
many TRBJ2-2 TRBV7-9 TRBD1 CASSPGQENTGELFF TGTGCCAGCAGCCCGGGACAGGAAAACACCGGGGAGCTGTTTTTT
few TRBJ1-1 TRBV20-1 TRBD1 CSASQDRGRVAFF TGCAGTGCTAGTCAGGACAGGGGGCGCGTAGCTTTCTTT
. TRBJ2-3 TRBV4-2 TRBD1 CASSPLTGGPDTQYF TGTGCCAGCAGCCCACTTACAGGGGGCCCGGATACGCAGTATTTT
many TRBJ2-1 TRBV20-1 . CSALDPLVDDEQFF TGCAGTGCTCTTGACCCCCTAGTAGACGATGAGCAGTTCTTC
few TRBJ2-1 TRBV12-3/TRBV12-4 TRBD2 CASSLGLAGAINEQFF TGTGCCAGCAGTTTAGGCCTAGCGGGGGCTATCAATGAGCAGTTCTTC
many TRBJ1-5 TRBV3-1 TRBD1 CASSQWTGQPQHF TGTGCCAGCAGCCAGTGGACAGGCCAGCCCCAGCATTTT
. TRBJ1-1 TRBV4-3 TRBD1 CASSQETGLTEAFF TGCGCCAGCAGCCAAGAGACAGGGCTGACTGAAGCTTTCTTT
. TRBJ2-7 TRBV27 . CASIGPSSYEQYF TGTGCCAGCATCGGGCCGTCCTCCTACGAGCAGTACTTC
many TRBJ2-1 TRBV28 . CASSSGAFLEEFF TGTGCCAGCAGTTCCGGGGCTTTCCTCGAGGAGTTCTTC
many TRBJ2-3 TRBV5-1 . CASSLSSRTTDTQYF TGCGCCAGCAGCTTGTCTAGCCGAACCACAGATACGCAGTATTTT
. TRBJ1-5 TRBV7-3 . CASSFRAPNQPQHF TGTGCCAGCAGCTTCCGGGCTCCCAATCAGCCCCAGCATTTT
many TRBJ1-1 TRBV27 . CASSFKPLNTEAFF TGTGCCAGCAGTTTCAAGCCCTTGAACACTGAAGCTTTCTTT
. TRBJ1-4 TRBV28 . CASSQRSPLPNEKLFF TGTGCCAGCAGTCAAAGGTCGCCTCTACCCAATGAAAAACTGTTTTTT
. TRBJ2-7 TRBV28 . CASSPPGTAKFYEQYF TGTGCCAGCAGTCCGCCCGGGACTGCAAAGTTCTACGAGCAGTACTTC
few TRBJ2-5 TRBV7-6 . CASSLEWDGGETQYF TGTGCCAGCAGCTTAGAGTGGGACGGTGGGGAGACCCAGTACTTC
few TRBJ1-6 TRBV6-5 TRBD1 CASSYSGDSLPSSYNSPLHF TGTGCCAGCAGTTACTCGGGGGACAGTTTACCCAGCTCCTATAATTCACCCCTCCACTTT
few TRBJ2-7 TRBV28 . CASRDGQQTYEQYF TGTGCCAGCCGTGACGGGCAGCAGACCTACGAGCAGTACTTC
many TRBJ1-2 TRBV18 TRBD1 CASSPGQGEVNTF TGTGCCAGCTCACCGGGACAGGGGGAAGTTAACACCTTC
many TRBJ2-3 TRBV15 . CATSRDRYTDTQYF TGTGCCACCAGCAGAGACAGATACACAGATACGCAGTATTTT
. TRBJ2-2 TRBV20-1 . CSASPTRSNTGELFF TGCAGTGCTTCACCGACTAGGTCGAACACCGGGGAGCTGTTTTTT
. TRBJ1-1 TRBV15 . CATTPRGRANTEAFF TGTGCCACCACTCCCCGGGGAAGGGCGAACACTGAAGCTTTCTTT
. TRBJ1-4 TRBV19 . CASSGQTGRGEKLFF TGTGCCAGTAGTGGCCAGACAGGCAGAGGTGAAAAACTGTTTTTT
many TRBJ2-7 TRBV12-3/TRBV12-4 TRBD2 CASSFSGGGSYEQYF TGTGCCAGCAGTTTTAGCGGGGGGGGCTCCTACGAGCAGTACTTC
. TRBJ1-1 TRBV7-2 . CASSLARRANTEAFF TGTGCCAGCAGCTTAGCGCGGCGGGCGAACACTGAAGCTTTCTTT
. TRBJ1-1 TRBV4-3 TRBD1 CASSPGGQDTEAFF TGCGCCAGCAGTCCAGGGGGACAAGACACTGAAGCTTTCTTT
once TRBJ1-3 TRBV3-1 . CARSQAEPGNTIYF TGTGCCAGAAGCCAAGCGGAACCTGGAAACACCATATATTTT
. TRBJ2-3 TRBV5-6 TRBD1 CASSIGQDPDTQYF TGTGCCAGCAGCATCGGACAGGACCCAGATACGCAGTATTTT
. TRBJ1-6 TRBV20-1 . CSARQGNSYNSPLHF TGCAGTGCTAGACAGGGGAACTCCTATAATTCACCCCTCCACTTT
many TRBJ1-3 TRBV7-9 . CASSQANSGNTIYF TGTGCCAGCAGTCAAGCCAACTCTGGAAACACCATATATTTT
once TRBJ2-5 TRBV11-3 TRBD2 CASSYGGGTQETQYF TGTGCCAGCAGCTACGGCGGGGGTACCCAAGAGACCCAGTACTTC
many TRBJ2-7 TRBV5-1 . CASSLVQGAYEQYF TGCGCCAGCAGCTTGGTACAGGGAGCCTACGAGCAGTACTTC
many TRBJ2-5 TRBV6-6 TRBD1 CASSFGQGEETQYF TGTGCCAGCAGTTTTGGACAGGGCGAAGAGACCCAGTACTTC